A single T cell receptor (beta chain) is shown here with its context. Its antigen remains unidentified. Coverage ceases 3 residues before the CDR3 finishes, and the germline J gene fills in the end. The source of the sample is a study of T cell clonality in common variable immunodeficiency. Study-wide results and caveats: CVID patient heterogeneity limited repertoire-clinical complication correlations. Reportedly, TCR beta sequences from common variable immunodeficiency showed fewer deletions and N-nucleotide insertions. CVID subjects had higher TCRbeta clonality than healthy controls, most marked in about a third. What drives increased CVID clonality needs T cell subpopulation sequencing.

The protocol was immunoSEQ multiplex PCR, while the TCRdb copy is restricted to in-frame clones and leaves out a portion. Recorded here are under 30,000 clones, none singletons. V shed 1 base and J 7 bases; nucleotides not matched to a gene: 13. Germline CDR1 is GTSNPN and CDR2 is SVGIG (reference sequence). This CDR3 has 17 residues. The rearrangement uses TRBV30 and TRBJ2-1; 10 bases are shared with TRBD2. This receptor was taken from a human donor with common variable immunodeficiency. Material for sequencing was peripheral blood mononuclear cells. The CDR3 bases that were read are TGTGCCTGGAGTGCCCCATACAGCGGGAGGGCCCGTAATGAG. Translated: CAWSAPYSGRARNE. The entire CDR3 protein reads CAWSAPYSGRARNEQFF.